This is a list of T cell receptor beta chains from one sample in a study of blood T cell repertoires in COVID-19. Sequencing used immunoSEQ multiplex PCR; TCRdb keeps in-frame clones, though not all of them. The table shows 250,000 to 300,000 clones, with around 87% occurring only once. Sequencing was done on a sample of peripheral blood. The receptors derive from a woman aged 50 to 65 who had recovered from COVID-19. CDR3s include the opening cysteine and the closing phenylalanine or tryptophan. D genes are given only for firm matches. Expanded clones are given a class, and other clones once, few, many or no size at all.

clone_size j_call d_call v_call cdr3_aa cdr3_nt
few TRBJ2-3 NA TRBV7-3 CASSYTGEVQYF TGTGCCAGCAGCTATACAGGGGAGGTGCAGTATTTT
NA TRBJ2-7 TRBD1 TRBV30 CAWRQPPGTGNSYEQYF TGTGCCTGGAGGCAACCCCCCGGGACAGGGAATTCCTACGAGCAGTACTTC
NA TRBJ1-4 NA TRBV28 CASSETYEKLFF TGTGCCAGCAGTGAAACTTATGAAAAACTGTTTTTT
NA TRBJ1-1 NA TRBV7-9 CASSLPGNTEAFF TGTGCCAGCAGCTTACCGGGGAACACTGAAGCTTTCTTT
NA TRBJ2-2 NA TRBV12-3/TRBV12-4 CASSFAEAGELFF TGTGCCAGCAGTTTTGCGGAGGCCGGGGAGCTGTTTTTT
NA TRBJ2-6 NA TRBV9 CASSTTNGANVLTF TGTGCCAGCAGCACTACTAATGGGGCCAACGTCCTGACTTTC
NA TRBJ1-5 NA TRBV19 CASSIERTEVTGNQPQHF TGTGCCAGTAGTATAGAACGGACAGAGGTCACCGGCAATCAGCCCCAGCATTTT
NA TRBJ1-2 NA TRBV7-8 CASSLVGQSNYGYTF TGTGCCAGCAGCTTAGTTGGGCAGTCTAACTATGGCTACACCTTC
NA TRBJ2-3 NA TRBV19 CASSIGPLTDTQYF TGTGCCAGTAGTATAGGGCCTCTCACAGATACGCAGTATTTT
once TRBJ2-2 TRBD2 TRBV9 CASRTSGGTGELFF TGTGCCAGCAGGACTAGCGGGGGGACCGGGGAGCTGTTTTTT
NA TRBJ1-1 NA TRBV7-9 CASSLRPTEAFF TGTGCCAGCAGCTTACGTCCGACTGAAGCTTTCTTT
NA TRBJ1-2 TRBD1 TRBV7-9 CASSQGQAFIYGYTF TGTGCCAGCAGCCAAGGACAGGCTTTTATCTATGGCTACACCTTC
NA TRBJ1-4 NA TRBV14 CASSKGQVARGEKLFF TGTGCCAGCAGCAAGGGCCAAGTGGCGAGGGGGGAAAAACTGTTTTTT
NA TRBJ2-3 TRBD2 TRBV27 CASSPDYLKREVGDTQYF TGTGCCAGCAGCCCCGATTATTTGAAGCGGGAGGTAGGAGATACGCAGTATTTT
once TRBJ2-7 TRBD2 TRBV7-9 CASSLTSGRRWCEQYF TGTGCCAGCAGCTTAACTAGCGGGAGGCGGTGGTGCGAGCAGTACTTC
NA TRBJ2-3 TRBD2 TRBV28 CASSLEGLAGATDTQYF TGTGCCAGCAGTTTAGAGGGACTAGCGGGAGCCACAGATACGCAGTATTTT
NA TRBJ2-7 TRBD1 TRBV7-2 CASRLGTGGYEQYF TGTGCCAGCAGACTTGGGACAGGGGGTTACGAGCAGTACTTC
once TRBJ2-3 NA TRBV2 CASSDRGDTQYF TGTGCCAGCAGTGACAGGGGAGATACGCAGTATTTT
once TRBJ2-1 TRBD2 TRBV28 CASSFPGLAGTYNEQFF TGTGCCAGCAGTTTCCCCGGACTAGCGGGGACCTACAATGAGCAGTTCTTC
many TRBJ1-1 NA TRBV5-1 CASRAPGPYTEAFF TGCGCCAGCAGGGCGCCTGGGCCCTACACTGAAGCTTTCTTT
NA TRBJ1-2 NA TRBV30 CAWSTRLFGYTF TGTGCCTGGAGTACCAGATTATTTGGCTACACCTTC
NA TRBJ2-2 NA TRBV23-1 CASSQPATLLGDIGELFF TGCGCCAGCAGTCAACCCGCGACACTGCTGGGGGACATCGGGGAGCTGTTTTTT
NA TRBJ1-5 TRBD1 TRBV5-5 CASSLAGDRVNQPQHF TGTGCCAGCAGCTTGGCGGGGGACAGGGTAAATCAGCCCCAGCATTTT
once TRBJ1-3 NA TRBV19 CASTIPGNTIYF TGTGCCAGTACCATCCCTGGAAACACCATATATTTT
NA TRBJ1-2 NA TRBV5-4 CASSLKGNYGYTF TGTGCCAGCAGCTTGAAGGGGAACTATGGCTACACCTTC
NA TRBJ1-1 TRBD1 TRBV5-1 CASSLAQGLGNTEAFF TGCGCCAGCAGCTTGGCACAGGGGCTTGGGAACACTGAAGCTTTCTTT
once TRBJ2-7 NA TRBV28 CASSPGTLEQYF TGTGCCAGCAGCCCAGGTACGCTAGAGCAGTACTTC